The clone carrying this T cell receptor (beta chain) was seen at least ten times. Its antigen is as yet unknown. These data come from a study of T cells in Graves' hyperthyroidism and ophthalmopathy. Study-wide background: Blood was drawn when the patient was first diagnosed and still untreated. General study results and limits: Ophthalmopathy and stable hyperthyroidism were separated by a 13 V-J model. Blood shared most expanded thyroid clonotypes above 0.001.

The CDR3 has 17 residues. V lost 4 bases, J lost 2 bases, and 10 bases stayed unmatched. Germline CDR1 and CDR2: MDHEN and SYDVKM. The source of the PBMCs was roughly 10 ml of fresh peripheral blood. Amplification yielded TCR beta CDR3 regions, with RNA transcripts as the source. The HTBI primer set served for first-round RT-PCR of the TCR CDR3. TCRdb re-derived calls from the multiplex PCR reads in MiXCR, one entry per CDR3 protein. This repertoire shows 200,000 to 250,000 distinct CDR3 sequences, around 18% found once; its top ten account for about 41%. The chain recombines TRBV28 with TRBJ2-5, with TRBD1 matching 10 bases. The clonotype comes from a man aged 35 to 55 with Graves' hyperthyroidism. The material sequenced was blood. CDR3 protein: CASSSVPGQGSQETQYF. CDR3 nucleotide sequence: TGTGCCAGCAGTTCAGTCCCGGGACAGGGGTCGCAAGAGACCCAGTACTTC.